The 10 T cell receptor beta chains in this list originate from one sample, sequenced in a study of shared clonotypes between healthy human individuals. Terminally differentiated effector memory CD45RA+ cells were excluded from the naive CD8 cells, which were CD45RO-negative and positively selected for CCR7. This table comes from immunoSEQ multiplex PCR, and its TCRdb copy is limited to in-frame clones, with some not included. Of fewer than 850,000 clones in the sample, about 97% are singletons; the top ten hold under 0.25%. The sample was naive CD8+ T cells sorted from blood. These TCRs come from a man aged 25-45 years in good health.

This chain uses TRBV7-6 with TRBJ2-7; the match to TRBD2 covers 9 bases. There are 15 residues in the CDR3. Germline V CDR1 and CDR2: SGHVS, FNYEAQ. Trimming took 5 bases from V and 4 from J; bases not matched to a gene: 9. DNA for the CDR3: TGTGCCAGCAGCCCGGGACTAGCAGACAGATACGAGCAGTACTTC. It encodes CASSPGLADRYEQYF.

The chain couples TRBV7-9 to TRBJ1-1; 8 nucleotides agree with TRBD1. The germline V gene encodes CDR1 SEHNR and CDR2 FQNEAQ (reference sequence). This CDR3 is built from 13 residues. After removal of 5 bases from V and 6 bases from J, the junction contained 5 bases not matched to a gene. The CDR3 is CASSPGQGSEAFF. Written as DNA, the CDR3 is TGTGCCAGCAGCCCCGGACAGGGCTCTGAAGCTTTCTTT. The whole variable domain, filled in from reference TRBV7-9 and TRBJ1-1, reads DTGVSQNPRHKITKRGQNVTFRCDPISEHNRLYWYRQTLGQGPEFLTYFQNEAQLEKSRLLSDRFSAERPKGSFSTLEIQRTEQGDSAMYLCASSPGQGSEAFFGQGTRLTVV.

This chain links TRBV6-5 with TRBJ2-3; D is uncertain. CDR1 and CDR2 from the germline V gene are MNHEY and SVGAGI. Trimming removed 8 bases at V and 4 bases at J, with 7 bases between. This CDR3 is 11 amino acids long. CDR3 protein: CASGWADTQYF. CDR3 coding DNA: TGTGCCAGCGGGTGGGCAGATACGCAGTATTTT.

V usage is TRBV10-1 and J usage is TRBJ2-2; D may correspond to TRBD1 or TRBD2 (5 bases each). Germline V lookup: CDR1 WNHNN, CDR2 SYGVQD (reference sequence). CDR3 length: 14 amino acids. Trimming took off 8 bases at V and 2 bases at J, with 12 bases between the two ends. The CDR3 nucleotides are TGCGCCAGCTGCCGGGACGTTAACACCGGGGAGCTGTTTTTT. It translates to CASCRDVNTGELFF.

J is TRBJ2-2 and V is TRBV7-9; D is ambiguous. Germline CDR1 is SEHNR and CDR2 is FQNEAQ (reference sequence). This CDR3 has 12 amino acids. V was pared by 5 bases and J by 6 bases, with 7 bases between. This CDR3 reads CASSLIPGELFF. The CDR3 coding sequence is TGTGCCAGCAGCCTGATCCCCGGGGAGCTGTTTTTT. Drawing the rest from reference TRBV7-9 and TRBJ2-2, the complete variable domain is DTGVSQNPRHKITKRGQNVTFRCDPISEHNRLYWYRQTLGQGPEFLTYFQNEAQLEKSRLLSDRFSAERPKGSFSTLEIQRTEQGDSAMYLCASSLIPGELFFGEGSRLTVL.

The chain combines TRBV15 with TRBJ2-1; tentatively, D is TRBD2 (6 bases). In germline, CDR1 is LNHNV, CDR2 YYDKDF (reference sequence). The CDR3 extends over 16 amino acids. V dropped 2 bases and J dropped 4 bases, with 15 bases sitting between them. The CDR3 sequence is CATSRPTHSGYNEQFF. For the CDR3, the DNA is TGTGCCACCAGCAGACCTACTCATAGCGGTTACAATGAGCAGTTCTTC.

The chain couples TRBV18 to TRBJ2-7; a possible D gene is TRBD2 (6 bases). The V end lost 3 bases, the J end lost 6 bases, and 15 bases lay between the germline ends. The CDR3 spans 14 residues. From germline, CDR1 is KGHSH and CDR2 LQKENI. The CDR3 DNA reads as TGTGCCAGCTCACCTTCGGGTACCGGGGGCGAGCAGTACTTC. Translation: CASSPSGTGGEQYF.

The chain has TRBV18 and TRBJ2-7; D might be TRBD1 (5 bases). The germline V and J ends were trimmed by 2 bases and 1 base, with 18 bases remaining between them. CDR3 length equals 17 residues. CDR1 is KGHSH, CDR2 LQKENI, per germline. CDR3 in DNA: TGTGCCAGCTCACCATTTAACATCAGGGAAACGTCCTACGAGCAGTACTTC. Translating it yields CASSPFNIRETSYEQYF.

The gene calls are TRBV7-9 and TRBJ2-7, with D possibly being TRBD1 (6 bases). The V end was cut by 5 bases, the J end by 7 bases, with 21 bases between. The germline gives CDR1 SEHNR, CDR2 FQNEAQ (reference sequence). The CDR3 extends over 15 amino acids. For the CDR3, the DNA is TGTGCCAGCAGCGGGGACACCGATCTAGGCTTTGAGCAGTACTTC. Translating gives CASSGDTDLGFEQYF.

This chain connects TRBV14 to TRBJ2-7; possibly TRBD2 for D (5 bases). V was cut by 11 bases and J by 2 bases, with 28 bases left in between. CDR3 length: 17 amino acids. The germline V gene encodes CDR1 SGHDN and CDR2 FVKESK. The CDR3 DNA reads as TGTGCCCCGAGGGATACTGGGCCTGAAATAAGAACCTACGAGCAGTACTTC. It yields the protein CAPRDTGPEIRTYEQYF.